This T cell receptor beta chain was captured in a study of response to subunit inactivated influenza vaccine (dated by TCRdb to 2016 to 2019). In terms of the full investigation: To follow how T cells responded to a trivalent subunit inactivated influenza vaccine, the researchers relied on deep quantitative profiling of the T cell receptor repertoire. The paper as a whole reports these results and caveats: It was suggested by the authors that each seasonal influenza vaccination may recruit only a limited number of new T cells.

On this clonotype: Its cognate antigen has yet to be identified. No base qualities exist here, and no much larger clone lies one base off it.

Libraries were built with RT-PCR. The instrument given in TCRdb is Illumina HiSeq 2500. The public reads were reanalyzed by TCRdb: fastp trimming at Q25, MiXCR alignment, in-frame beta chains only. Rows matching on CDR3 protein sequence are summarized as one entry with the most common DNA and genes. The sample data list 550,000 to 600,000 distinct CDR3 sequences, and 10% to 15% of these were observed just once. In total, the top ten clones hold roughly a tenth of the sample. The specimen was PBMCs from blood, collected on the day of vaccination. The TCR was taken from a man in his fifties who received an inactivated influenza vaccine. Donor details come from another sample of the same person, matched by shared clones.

The encoded CDR3 is CSATGQASSYEQYF. The nucleotide sequence reads TGCAGTGCGACCGGACAGGCAAGCTCCTACGAGCAGTACTTC. The rearranged segments are TRBV20-1 and TRBJ2-7, with TRBD1 matching 7 junction bases. Reading the germline V gene (reference sequence) gives CDR1 DFQATT and CDR2 SNEGSKA. Germline trimming: 6 bases from V, 0 bases from J; junction bases outside gene matches: 8. Counted from cysteine to phenylalanine, this CDR3 has 14 amino acids. Only the CDR3 portion is preserved as DNA: 42 bases, with reading frame beginning at the first base.